One TCR beta chain is described in this entry. Its target is not known. The CDR3 has 11 amino acids. V was shortened by 6 bases and J by 5 bases, with 10 bases between the two germline ends. Germline CDR1 SQVTM, CDR2 ANQGSEA. The entry originates in a study of OX40 agonist ivuxolimab in advanced cancers. Across the whole study: Ivuxolimab was administered intravenously to patients at 0.01 to 10 mg/kg every 2 weeks. Overall study findings and caveats: Part of the nonresponder group also had normalized T-cell clonal expansion that was low.

Clones were read by immunoSEQ multiplex PCR, and TCRdb kept only the in-frame ones, dropping some. Altogether tens of thousands of clones are present, roughly 89% being singletons, with the ten largest covering about 0.3%. This receptor was obtained from an adult with an advanced solid tumor such as melanoma, head and neck, liver or kidney cancer. The gene calls are TRBV29-1 and TRBJ2-5; unclear D gene. Sample: CD4+ or CD8+ T cells sorted from blood, taken in a trial of the OX40 agonist ivuxolimab. CDR3 nucleotides: TGCAGCGTGGCCGATATCGAGACCCAGTACTTC. This gives the protein CSVADIETQYF.